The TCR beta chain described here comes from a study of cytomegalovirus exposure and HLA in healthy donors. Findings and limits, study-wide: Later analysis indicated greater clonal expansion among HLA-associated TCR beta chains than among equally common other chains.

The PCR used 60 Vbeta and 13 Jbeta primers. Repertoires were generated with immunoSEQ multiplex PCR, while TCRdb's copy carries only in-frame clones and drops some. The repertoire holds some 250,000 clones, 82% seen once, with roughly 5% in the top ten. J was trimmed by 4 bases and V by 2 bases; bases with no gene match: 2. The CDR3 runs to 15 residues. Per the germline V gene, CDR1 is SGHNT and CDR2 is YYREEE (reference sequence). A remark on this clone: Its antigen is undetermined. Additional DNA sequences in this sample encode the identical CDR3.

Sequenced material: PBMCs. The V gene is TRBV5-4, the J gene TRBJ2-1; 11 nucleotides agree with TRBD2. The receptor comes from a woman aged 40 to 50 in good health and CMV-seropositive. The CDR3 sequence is CASSFGTSGYNEQFF. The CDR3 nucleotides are TGTGCCAGCAGCTTCGGGACTAGCGGTTACAATGAGCAGTTCTTC.